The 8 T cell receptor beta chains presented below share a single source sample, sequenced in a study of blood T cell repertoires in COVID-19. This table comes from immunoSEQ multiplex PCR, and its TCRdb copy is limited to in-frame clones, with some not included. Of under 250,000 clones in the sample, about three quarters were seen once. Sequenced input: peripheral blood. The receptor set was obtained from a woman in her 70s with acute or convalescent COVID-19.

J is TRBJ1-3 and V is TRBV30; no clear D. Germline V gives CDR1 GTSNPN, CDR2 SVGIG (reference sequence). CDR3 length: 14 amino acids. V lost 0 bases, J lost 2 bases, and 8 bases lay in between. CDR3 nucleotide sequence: TGTGCCTGGAGTGTCCTCGCGCCTGGAAACACCATATATTTT. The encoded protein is CAWSVLAPGNTIYF. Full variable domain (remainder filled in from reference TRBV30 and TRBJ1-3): SQTIHQWPATLVQPVGSPLSLECTVEGTSNPNLYWYRQAAGRGLQLLFYSVGIGQISSEVPQNLSASRPQDRQFILSSKKLLLSDSGFYLCAWSVLAPGNTIYFGEGSWLTVV.

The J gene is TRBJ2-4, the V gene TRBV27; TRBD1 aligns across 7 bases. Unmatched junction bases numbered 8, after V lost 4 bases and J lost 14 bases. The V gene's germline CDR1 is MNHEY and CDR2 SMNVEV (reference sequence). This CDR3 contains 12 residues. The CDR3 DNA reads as TGTGCCAGCAGTTCCTCATCCGGGACAGAGTACTTC. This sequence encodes CASSSSSGTEYF.

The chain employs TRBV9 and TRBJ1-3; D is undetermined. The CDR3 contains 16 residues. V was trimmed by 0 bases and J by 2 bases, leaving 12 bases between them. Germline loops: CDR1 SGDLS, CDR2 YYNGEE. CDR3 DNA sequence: TGTGCCAGCAGCGTAGATCCGGGGATTACTGGAAACACCATATATTTT. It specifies CASSVDPGITGNTIYF.

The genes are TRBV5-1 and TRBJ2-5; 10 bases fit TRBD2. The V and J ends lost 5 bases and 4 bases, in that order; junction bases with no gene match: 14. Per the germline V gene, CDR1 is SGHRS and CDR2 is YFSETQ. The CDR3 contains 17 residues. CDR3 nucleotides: TGCGCCAGCAGGGTCGGCGATTTAGTAGCGGGGGGAGAGACCCAGTACTTC. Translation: CASRVGDLVAGGETQYF.

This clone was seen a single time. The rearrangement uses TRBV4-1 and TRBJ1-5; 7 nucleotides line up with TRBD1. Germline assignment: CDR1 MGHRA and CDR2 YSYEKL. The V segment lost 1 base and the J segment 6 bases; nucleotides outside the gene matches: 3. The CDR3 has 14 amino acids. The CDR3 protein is CASSQGAGGQPQHF. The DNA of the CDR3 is TGCGCCAGCAGCCAAGGGGCAGGGGGTCAGCCCCAGCATTTT.

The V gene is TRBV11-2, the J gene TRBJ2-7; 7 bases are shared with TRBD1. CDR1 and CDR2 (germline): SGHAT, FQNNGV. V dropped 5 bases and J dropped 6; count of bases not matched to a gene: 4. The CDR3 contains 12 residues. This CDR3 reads CASSRQGLEQYV. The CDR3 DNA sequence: TGTGCCAGCAGCCGACAGGGCCTCGAGCAGTACGTC.

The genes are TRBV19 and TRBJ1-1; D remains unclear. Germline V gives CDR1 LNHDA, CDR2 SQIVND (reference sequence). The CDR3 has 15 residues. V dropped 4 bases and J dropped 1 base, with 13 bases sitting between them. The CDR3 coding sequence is TGTGCCAGTAGTACGCCGAGGGTGAGGAACACTGAAGCTTTCTTT. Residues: CASSTPRVRNTEAFF. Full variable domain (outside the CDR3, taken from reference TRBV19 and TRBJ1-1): DGGITQSPKYLFRKEGQNVTLSCEQNLNHDAMYWYRQDPGQGLRLIYYSQIVNDFQKGDIAEGYSVSREKKESFPLTVTSAQKNPTAFYLCASSTPRVRNTEAFFGQGTRLTVV.

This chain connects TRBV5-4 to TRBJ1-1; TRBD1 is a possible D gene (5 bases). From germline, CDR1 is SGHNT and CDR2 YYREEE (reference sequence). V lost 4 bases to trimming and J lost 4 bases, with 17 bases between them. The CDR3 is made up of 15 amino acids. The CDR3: CASSPNPQGGTEAFF. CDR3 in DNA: TGTGCCAGCAGCCCCAATCCCCAGGGAGGCACTGAAGCTTTCTTT.